Presented here are 17 T cell receptor beta chains from one specimen sequenced in a study of T-cell memory formation after mild COVID-19. TCRdb recomputed calls from the 5' RACE reads with MiXCR, one row per CDR3 protein. The profile shows over 500,000 distinct CDR3 sequences, approximately 15% of them singletons. The sequencing input was PBMCs or a T cell subset sorted from them (not recorded which). These TCRs come from an adult woman who had mild COVID-19 (a few samples of this study predate the infection). Cell type and time point are not known.

This chain joins TRBV6-1 and TRBJ2-7; D gene unclear. Trimming left V 1 base short and J 4 bases short, with 14 bases between. The CDR3 length is 15 residues. Germline CDR1 is MNHNS and CDR2 is SASEGT. The CDR3 is CASSEGALRGYEQYF. The CDR3 DNA sequence: TGTGCCAGCAGTGAAGGAGCCCTCCGTGGGTACGAGCAGTACTTC.

This clonotype was detected only a few times. This chain's CDR3 is CASSWVGDAAGGKYF. In nucleotides, the CDR3 is TGTGCCAGCAGTTGGGTTGGCGATGCGGCAGGGGGGAAGTATTTT. The chain uses TRBV27 and TRBJ2-3; maybe TRBD1 (7 bases). Germline lookup yields CDR1 MNHEY and CDR2 SMNVEV (reference sequence). Trimming took 4 bases from V and 13 from J, leaving 24 bases between them. The CDR3 contains 15 residues.

In its sample, this clonotype was seen a few times. The genes are TRBV23-1 and TRBJ2-2; 9 bases align to TRBD2. TRBV23-1 belongs to the ORF category, with a function that is uncertain. V was clipped by 6 bases and J by 4 bases; unmatched bases: 6. This CDR3 has 15 residues. DNA for the CDR3: TGCGCCAGCAGGCGAATAGCGGGGGTCACCGGGGAGCTGTTTTTT. Translation gives CASRRIAGVTGELFF.

The rearrangement links TRBV12-3 or TRBV12-4 to TRBJ2-1; 7 bases align to TRBD1. The trim removed 5 bases at V and 4 bases at J, leaving 8 bases unmatched. The CDR3 is made up of 15 amino acids. CDR3 amino acids: CASSLYRDRYNEQFF. The DNA of the CDR3 is TGTGCCAGCAGTCTCTACCGGGACAGATACAATGAGCAGTTCTTC.

The chain combines TRBV10-3 with TRBJ1-5; a possible D gene is TRBD1 (6 bases). The germline V and J ends were trimmed by 0 bases and 6 bases, with 15 bases remaining between them. CDR1 and CDR2 from the germline V gene are ENHRY and SYGVKD. The CDR3 consists of 16 residues. CDR3 bases: TGTGCCATCAGTGAGTCGGGGGGCGGGAGGATTCAGCCCCAGCATTTT. Translating it yields CAISESGGGRIQPQHF.

The chain has TRBV29-1 and TRBJ1-2; 11 bases match TRBD1. The CDR3 covers 12 residues. V lost 6 bases, J lost 7 bases, and 4 bases stayed unmatched. Germline loops: CDR1 SQVTM, CDR2 ANQGSEA. CDR3 nucleotides: TGCAGCGTAGCGGACAGGGGGCTTGGCTACACCTTC. This gives the protein CSVADRGLGYTF.

The rearrangement uses TRBV7-9 and TRBJ1-2; tentative D call: TRBD1 (5 bases). The V end was cut by 5 bases, the J end by 8 bases, with 12 bases between. The V gene's germline CDR1 is SEHNR and CDR2 FQNEAQ (reference sequence). This CDR3 has 12 amino acids. This CDR3 is CASSAQGEGYTF. As DNA, the CDR3 is TGTGCCAGCAGCGCCCAGGGTGAAGGCTACACCTTC.

Only a few counts were recorded for this clonotype. The rearrangement joins TRBV5-4 to TRBJ2-3; no firm D call. Germline V gene data show CDR1 as SGHNT and CDR2 as YYREEE (reference sequence). V gave up 4 bases and J gave up 2 bases, with 8 bases separating them. This CDR3 is built from 13 residues. CDR3 sequence (DNA): TGTGCCAGCAGCGAAGTACTCACAGATACGCAGTATTTT. It codes for CASSEVLTDTQYF.

The J gene is TRBJ1-3, the V gene TRBV7-9; no reliable D call. The germline gives CDR1 SEHNR, CDR2 FQNEAQ (reference sequence). The ends were cut back, 3 bases at V and 0 bases at J, with 9 bases in the middle. This CDR3 has 15 amino acids. The CDR3 here is CASSFPVGSGNTIYF. The CDR3 DNA follows: TGTGCCAGCAGCTTTCCGGTGGGCTCTGGAAACACCATATATTTT.

The chain uses TRBV6-5 and TRBJ1-2; 9 positions match TRBD1. This CDR3 spans 14 amino acids. The junction had 6 bases not matched to a gene; V was cut back by 7 bases and J by 3 bases. Looked up from germline, CDR1 is MNHEY and CDR2 is SVGAGI. In DNA, the CDR3 is TGTGCCAGCAACCCAGGACAGGGGTACTATGGCTACACCTTC. Amino acid sequence: CASNPGQGYYGYTF.

This chain connects TRBV13 to TRBJ2-2; no reliable D call. This CDR3 region has 15 residues. Germline V gives CDR1 PRHDT, CDR2 FYEKMQ (reference sequence). Trimming took off 7 bases at V and 7 bases at J, with 19 bases between the two ends. For the CDR3, the DNA is TGTGCCAGCACCCTTACCAGAACGATTGACGGGGAGCTGTTTTTT. Encoded protein: CASTLTRTIDGELFF.

This clonotype came up many times. V gene TRBV24-1 combines with J gene TRBJ2-1; 8 bases agree with TRBD2. Trimming at V came to 7 bases and at J to 6 bases, leaving 10 bases not matched to a gene. This CDR3 has 15 amino acids. Per the germline V gene, CDR1 is KGHDR and CDR2 is SFDVKD. DNA of the CDR3: TGTGCCACCAGCACCGGGGGGGAGCCAACCAATGAGCAGTTCTTC. Its protein is CATSTGGEPTNEQFF.

This clonotype was observed a few times. This chain uses TRBV7-3 with TRBJ2-5; D not certain. The CDR3 is 14 residues long. The V gene lost 1 base and the J gene lost 1 base, with 7 bases spanning the gap. The germline V gene encodes CDR1 SGHTA and CDR2 FQGTGA. The CDR3 spells CASSLNPTQETQYF. The CDR3 bases are TGTGCCAGCAGCTTAAATCCGACCCAAGAGACCCAGTACTTC.

The chain carries TRBV7-7 and TRBJ2-5; perhaps D is TRBD1 or TRBD2 (6 bases each). V lost 5 bases, J lost 4 bases, and 17 bases lay in between. This CDR3 comprises 15 residues. CDR1 is SSHAT, CDR2 FNYEAQ, per germline (reference sequence). In DNA form, the CDR3 reads TGTGCCAGCAGCCCATCGGGGGCCCAGAGAGAGACCCAGTACTTC. Translated, it gives CASSPSGAQRETQYF.

This clonotype was seen a few times. The gene calls are TRBV11-2 and TRBJ2-1; 8 bases fit TRBD1. V trimming: 2 bases; J trimming: 10 bases; junction bases outside the gene matches: 10. Germline values: CDR1 SGHAT, CDR2 FQNNGV. The CDR3 has 15 amino acids. CDR3 coding DNA: TGTGCCAGCAGCTTAATAGTAATGGCAGGGGGCGAGCAGTTCTTC. As protein: CASSLIVMAGGEQFF.

The rearrangement uses TRBV6-5 and TRBJ1-2, with D hard to call. CDR1 and CDR2 (germline): MNHEY, SVGAGI. This CDR3 is built from 15 residues. With 5 bases removed from V and 5 bases from J, the gap between germline ends came to 18 bases. The CDR3 DNA sequence: TGTGCCAGCAGTCTTTCCCCAGGCGCCGGGTATGGCTACACCTTC. Amino acids: CASSLSPGAGYGYTF.

This clonotype was found once. J is TRBJ1-3 and V is TRBV12-3 or TRBV12-4, with unresolved D. The V end was cut by 8 bases, the J end by 1 base, with 15 bases between. The CDR3 consists of 15 residues. CDR3 residues: CASRFGMMSGNTIYF. The CDR3 DNA is TGTGCCAGCCGATTCGGGATGATGTCTGGAAACACCATATATTTT.